This T cell receptor (beta chain) was documented in a study of CD8+ T cells in alopecia areata. About the study: People stayed on tofacitinib for 6 to 18 months, then stopped the drug for 6 months.

Following RNA extraction, reverse transcription yielded cDNA that acted as the sequencing template. This table comes from immunoSEQ multiplex PCR, and its TCRdb copy is limited to in-frame clones, with some not included. The sample yields just over 150,000 clones, 40% to 60% seen once. Germline loops: CDR1 SGDLS, CDR2 YYNGEE. V lost 4 bases and J lost 7, with 15 bases in between. This CDR3 contains 13 residues. The chain has TRBV9 and TRBJ2-7; D call uncertain. The material sequenced was CD8+ T cells sorted from blood, taken at week 0. The sequence derives from a human donor with alopecia areata. CDR3 region: CASSYGGSGEQYF. The CDR3 DNA follows: TGTGCCAGCAGCTACGGTGGGTCTGGGGAGCAGTACTTC.